The clone carrying this TCR beta chain was detected only a few times. The antigen remains unidentified. CDR3 size: 13 residues. V was clipped by 1 base and J by 2 bases, with 6 bases between them. Germline V CDR1 and CDR2: SGHVS, FNYEAQ. The source of the sample is a study of T cell repertoires in cytomegalovirus infection. At the level of the study: Researchers turned to recently identified HLA-C-restricted CMV epitopes as well as well-studied HLA-B-restricted ones. Matching HLA type, along with CMV infection, was indicated by public TCR beta signatures. General study points: Cumulative public TCR beta family frequency identified CMV carriers with the relevant HLA. CMV-specific TCR beta clonotypes restricted by HLA-C dominated the ex vivo response.

TCRdb reprocessed the reads with MiXCR, giving one entry per CDR3 protein. This table holds about 470,000 distinct CDR3 sequences, about 39% found once. This receptor was taken from a human donor in good health (CMV status not recorded). Some clones in this sample may be carry-over from other donors' samples. This chain connects TRBV7-6 to TRBJ2-7; D uncertain. This specimen was cultured PBMCs, taken from culture after CMV antigen stimulation. CDR3 loop: CASSLEVPYEQYF. CDR3 in DNA: TGTGCCAGCAGCTTAGAGGTCCCCTACGAGCAGTACTTC.